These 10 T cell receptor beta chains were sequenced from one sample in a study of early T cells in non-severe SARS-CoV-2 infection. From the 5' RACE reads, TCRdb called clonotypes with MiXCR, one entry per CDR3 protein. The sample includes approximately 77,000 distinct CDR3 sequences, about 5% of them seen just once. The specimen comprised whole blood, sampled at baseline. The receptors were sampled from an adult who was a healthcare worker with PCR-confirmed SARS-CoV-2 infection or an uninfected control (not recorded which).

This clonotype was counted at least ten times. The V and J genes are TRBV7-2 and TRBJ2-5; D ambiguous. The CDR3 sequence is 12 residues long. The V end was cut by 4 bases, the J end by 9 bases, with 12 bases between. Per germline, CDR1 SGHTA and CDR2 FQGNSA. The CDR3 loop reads CASSSGPQAQYF. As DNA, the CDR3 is TGTGCCAGCAGCTCTGGACCGCAGGCCCAGTACTTC.

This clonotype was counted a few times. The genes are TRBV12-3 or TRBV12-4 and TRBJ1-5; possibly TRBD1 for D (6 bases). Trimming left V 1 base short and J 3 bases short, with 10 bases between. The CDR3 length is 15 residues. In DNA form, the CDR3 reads TGTGCCAGCAGTTTAGGGACAGCATACAATCAGCCCCAGCATTTT. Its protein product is CASSLGTAYNQPQHF.

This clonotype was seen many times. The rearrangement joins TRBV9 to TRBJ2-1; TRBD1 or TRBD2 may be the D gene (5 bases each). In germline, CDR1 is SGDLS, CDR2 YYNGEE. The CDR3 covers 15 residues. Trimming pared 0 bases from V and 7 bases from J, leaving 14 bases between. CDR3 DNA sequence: TGTGCCAGCAGCGTAGCGGGGCGGCCATTTAATGAGCAGTTCTTC. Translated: CASSVAGRPFNEQFF.

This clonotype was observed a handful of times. DNA for the CDR3: TGTGGACTAGCGGGTCCCCCAGATACGCAGTATTTT. Residues: CGLAGPPDTQYF. This rearrangement joins TRBV6-1 to TRBJ2-3; 10 nucleotides match TRBD2. Germline V gene data show CDR1 as MNHNS and CDR2 as SASEGT. This CDR3 is 12 amino acids long.

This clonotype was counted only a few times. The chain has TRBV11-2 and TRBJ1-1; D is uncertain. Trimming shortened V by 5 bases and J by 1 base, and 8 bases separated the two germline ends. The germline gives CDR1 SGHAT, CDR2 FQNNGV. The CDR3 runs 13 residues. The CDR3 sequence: CASSPDWNTEAFF. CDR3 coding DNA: TGTGCCAGCAGCCCCGACTGGAACACTGAAGCTTTCTTT.

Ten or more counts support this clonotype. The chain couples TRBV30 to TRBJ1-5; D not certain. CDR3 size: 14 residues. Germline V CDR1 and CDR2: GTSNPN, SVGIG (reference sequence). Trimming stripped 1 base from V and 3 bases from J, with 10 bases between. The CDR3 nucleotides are TGTGCCTGGAGTGAATCCTGGGACAATCAGCCCCAGCATTTT. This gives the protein CAWSESWDNQPQHF.

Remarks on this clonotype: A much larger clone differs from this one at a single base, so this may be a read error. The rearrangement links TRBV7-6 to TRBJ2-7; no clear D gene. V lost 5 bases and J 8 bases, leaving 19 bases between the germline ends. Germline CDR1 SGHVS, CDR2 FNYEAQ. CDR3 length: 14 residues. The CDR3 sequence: CASSRKGLGNQQYF. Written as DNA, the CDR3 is TGTGCCAGCAGCCGCAAGGGCCTGGGGAACCAGCAGTACTTC.

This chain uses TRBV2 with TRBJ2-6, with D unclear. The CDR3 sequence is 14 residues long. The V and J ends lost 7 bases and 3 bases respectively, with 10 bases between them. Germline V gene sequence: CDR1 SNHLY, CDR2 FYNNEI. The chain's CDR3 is CASTQVYGANVLTF. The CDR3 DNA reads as TGTGCCAGCACTCAGGTCTATGGGGCCAACGTCCTGACTTTC.

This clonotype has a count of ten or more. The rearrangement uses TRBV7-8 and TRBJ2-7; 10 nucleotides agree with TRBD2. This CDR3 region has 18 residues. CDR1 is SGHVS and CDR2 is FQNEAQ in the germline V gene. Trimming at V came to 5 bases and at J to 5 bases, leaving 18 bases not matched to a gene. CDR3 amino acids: CASSLRSLSGRAVHEQYF. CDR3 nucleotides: TGTGCCAGCAGCCTGCGCAGCCTAAGCGGGAGGGCCGTGCACGAGCAGTACTTC.

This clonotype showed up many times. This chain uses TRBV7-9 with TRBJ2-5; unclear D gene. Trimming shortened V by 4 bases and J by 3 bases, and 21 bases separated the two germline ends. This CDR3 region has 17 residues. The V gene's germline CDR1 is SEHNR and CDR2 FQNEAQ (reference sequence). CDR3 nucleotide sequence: TGTGCCAGCAGCTCCACTCGGAGAGGCTGGTCAGAAGAGACCCAGTACTTC. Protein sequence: CASSSTRRGWSEETQYF.